This T cell receptor beta chain originates from a study of response to subunit inactivated influenza vaccine. MiXCR was run by TCRdb on the RT-PCR reads, yielding one entry per CDR3 protein. In the table there are about 540,000 distinct CDR3 sequences, under 30% of which are singletons. The V and J ends lost 3 bases and 5 bases, in that order; junction bases with no gene match: 6. The CDR3 is made up of 13 amino acids. CDR1 is DFQATT, CDR2 SNEGSKA, per germline (reference sequence). The data also belong to a second study, concerning T cells expressing NK-cell markers. This second report adds: For TCR beta, cDNA was produced by 5'RACE template switching with UMIs. Eight donors were sequenced, seven testing HCMV-seropositive and one testing seronegative. Anti-gamma-delta TCR antibody use in several experiments restricted sorting to alpha-beta TCR T cells. 1.0-7.0% of CD8+ T cells in roughly six donors belonged to dominant NKG2C+ clonotypes. In a handful of donors, these clonotypes also led the CD3+CD56-NKG2C+ fraction.

The TCR was taken from a man in his forties or fifties who received an inactivated influenza vaccine. Sequenced here: CD4+ T cells sorted from PBMCs, sampled about 11 days after vaccination. The chain uses TRBV20-1 and TRBJ1-1; TRBD1 aligns across 7 bases. This CDR3 reads CSASEGAVTEAFF. CDR3 DNA: TGCAGTGCTAGTGAGGGGGCAGTAACTGAAGCTTTCTTT.